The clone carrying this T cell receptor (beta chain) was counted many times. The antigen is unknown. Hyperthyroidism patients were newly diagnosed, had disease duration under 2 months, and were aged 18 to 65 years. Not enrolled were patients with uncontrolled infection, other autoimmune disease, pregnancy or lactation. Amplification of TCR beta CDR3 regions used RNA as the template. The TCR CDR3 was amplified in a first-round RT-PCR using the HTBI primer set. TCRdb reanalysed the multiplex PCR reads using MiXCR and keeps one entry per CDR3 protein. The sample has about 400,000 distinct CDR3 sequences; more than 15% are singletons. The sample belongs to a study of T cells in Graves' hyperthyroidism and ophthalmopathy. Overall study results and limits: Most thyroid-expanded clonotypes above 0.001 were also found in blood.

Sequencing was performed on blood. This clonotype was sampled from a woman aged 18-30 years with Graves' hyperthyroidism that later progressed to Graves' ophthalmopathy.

Here the CDR3 reads CASSLPHPDRDTGELFF. CDR3 coding DNA: TGTGCCAGCAGTCTCCCTCACCCGGACAGAGACACCGGGGAGCTGTTTTTT. The rearrangement links TRBV28 to TRBJ2-2; weak D call: TRBD1 (6 bases). This CDR3 has 17 amino acids. Trimming shortened V by 5 bases and J by 3 bases, and 19 bases separated the two germline ends. Per germline, CDR1 MDHEN and CDR2 SYDVKM.